The 23 T cell receptor beta chains given below trace back to one sample, sequenced in a study of T cells in Graves' hyperthyroidism and ophthalmopathy. What was amplified from RNA transcripts were TCR beta CDR3 regions. A set of HTBI primers served as the primers for a first-round RT-PCR of the TCR CDR3. Each CDR3 protein gets one entry after TCRdb re-called the multiplex PCR reads with MiXCR. In the table there are fewer than 450,000 distinct CDR3 sequences, approximately 18% of which are singletons. Material: blood. Receptors were obtained from a woman in her 30s with Graves' hyperthyroidism that later progressed to Graves' ophthalmopathy.

This clonotype occurred once. Just one base apart from a much larger clone, this may be a read error. V gene TRBV28 combines with J gene TRBJ2-7; TRBD2 agrees at 11 bases. The germline CDR1 and CDR2 sequences are MDHEN and SYDVKM. The CDR3 length is 16 residues. J gave up 4 bases and V 8 bases, and 13 bases lay outside the gene matches. For the CDR3, the DNA is TGTGCCAGCGGTTCACAACTAGCGGGGGCCAAATACGAGCAGTACTTC. It encodes CASGSQLAGAKYEQYF.

This clonotype was counted ten times or more. The J gene is TRBJ2-7, the V gene TRBV4-2, with 8 nucleotides matching TRBD1. CDR3 length equals 15 residues. J lost 4 bases, V lost 4 bases, and 9 bases had no gene match. Germline V gene sequence: CDR1 LGHNA, CDR2 YNFKEQ. CDR3 residues: CASSRTDRVGYEQYF. CDR3 nucleotides: TGTGCCAGCAGCCGCACGGACAGGGTAGGATACGAGCAGTACTTC.

The J gene is TRBJ1-6, the V gene TRBV11-2; unclear D gene. Germline loops: CDR1 SGHAT, CDR2 FQNNGV. CDR3 size: 16 residues. V was clipped by 6 bases and J by 7 bases, with 19 bases between them. Here the CDR3 DNA reads TGTGCCAGCAGGCGGACGTCGGGGAGGAGGAATTCACCCCTCCACTTT. Its translation: CASRRTSGRRNSPLHF. Using reference TRBV11-2 and TRBJ1-6 for the parts outside the CDR3, the full variable domain is EAGVAQSPRYKIIEKRQSVAFWCNPISGHATLYWYQQILGQGPKLLIQFQNNGVVDDSQLPKDRFSAERLKGVDSTLKIQPAKLEDSAVYLCASRRTSGRRNSPLHFGNGTRLTVT.

A few counts support this clonotype. The rearrangement uses TRBV2 and TRBJ2-1, with D possibly matching TRBD1 (6 bases). CDR1 is SNHLY, CDR2 FYNNEI, per germline. The CDR3 has 16 residues. Deletions cut 4 bases from V and 0 bases from J, with 13 bases between. The DNA of the CDR3 is TGTGCCAGCAGTGTCCTGGACAGTAGCTCCTACAATGAGCAGTTCTTC. Its translation: CASSVLDSSSYNEQFF.

This clonotype has ten or more counts. The chain couples TRBV19 to TRBJ2-3, with D uncertain. This CDR3 has 13 residues. The germline V and J ends were trimmed by 5 bases and 2 bases, with 8 bases remaining between them. The germline gives CDR1 LNHDA, CDR2 SQIVND (reference sequence). CDR3 sequence: CASSRRYTDTQYF. The CDR3 bases are TGTGCCAGTAGTCGGAGATACACAGATACGCAGTATTTT.

The gene calls are TRBV2 and TRBJ2-1; 8 bases match TRBD2. Germline V gene data show CDR1 as SNHLY and CDR2 as FYNNEI. J lost 8 bases, V lost 8 bases, and 14 bases had no gene match. CDR3 length: 15 amino acids. The CDR3 protein is CASLKAGVGVDEQFF. Written as DNA, the CDR3 is TGTGCCAGCCTTAAAGCGGGAGTGGGTGTCGATGAGCAGTTCTTC.

V is TRBV20-1 and J is TRBJ2-1; maybe TRBD2 (6 bases). Germline loops: CDR1 DFQATT, CDR2 SNEGSKA (reference sequence). The CDR3 runs to 16 residues. Trimming pared 0 bases from V and 3 bases from J, leaving 15 bases between. CDR3 in amino acids: CSARESRLVFYNEQFF. The CDR3 coding sequence is TGCAGTGCTAGAGAGAGTCGACTAGTATTCTACAATGAGCAGTTCTTC.

The rearrangement joins TRBV6-1 to TRBJ2-2; D uncertain. This CDR3 is built from 13 residues. Between the trimmed V and J ends, which lost 5 bases and 0 bases, there was a span of 4 bases. Germline-derived CDR1 and CDR2 are MNHNS and SASEGT. The CDR3 sequence: CASSWPNTGELFF. The DNA for the CDR3 is TGTGCCAGCAGTTGGCCGAACACCGGGGAGCTGTTTTTT.

This clonotype was detected many times. V is TRBV27 and J is TRBJ2-7, with 7 bases identical to TRBD2. V trimming: 5 bases; J trimming: 2 bases; junction bases outside the gene matches: 9. Germline CDR1 is MNHEY and CDR2 is SMNVEV (reference sequence). This CDR3 has 15 amino acids. This chain's CDR3 is CASSAGGGSTYEQYF. DNA for the CDR3: TGTGCCAGCAGTGCCGGTGGCGGGAGCACCTACGAGCAGTACTTC.

This clonotype was detected a few times. The gene calls are TRBV5-1 and TRBJ2-7, with 9 bases matching TRBD1. Losses at the gene ends were 9 bases for V and 4 bases for J; bases not matched to a gene: 11. In germline, CDR1 is SGHRS, CDR2 YFSETQ. The CDR3 consists of 14 residues. CDR3 protein: CATNPGTGIYEQYF. In DNA, the CDR3 is TGCGCCACCAACCCCGGGACAGGGATTTACGAGCAGTACTTC.

This clonotype turned up a few times. The J gene is TRBJ2-5, the V gene TRBV5-5; D might be TRBD1 or TRBD2, each matching 5 bases. CDR1 and CDR2 from the germline V gene are SGHKS and YYEKEE (reference sequence). This CDR3 contains 13 residues. V was trimmed by 4 bases and J by 4 bases, leaving 11 bases between them. DNA for the CDR3: TGTGCCAGCAGCGTGAGGGGTGGAGAGACCCAGTACTTC. As protein: CASSVRGGETQYF.

There are many counts of this clonotype. The rearrangement uses TRBV2 and TRBJ2-3; 7 bases align to TRBD2. V was pared by 7 bases and J by 3 bases, with 4 bases of the junction left unmatched. Germline V gene data show CDR1 as SNHLY and CDR2 as FYNNEI. The CDR3 has 13 residues. The CDR3 DNA sequence: TGTGCCAGCAACGGCGGGAGTACAGATACGCAGTATTTT. It codes for CASNGGSTDTQYF.

This clonotype has only a few counts. The chain links TRBV19 to TRBJ2-7; 8 positions agree with TRBD1. The germline gives CDR1 LNHDA, CDR2 SQIVND (reference sequence). CDR3 length equals 14 residues. J lost 6 bases, V lost 8 bases, and 12 bases had no gene match. The CDR3 sequence is CASSQGAWDLEQYF. The DNA of the CDR3 is TGTGCCAGTTCTCAGGGGGCTTGGGACCTCGAGCAGTACTTC.

This clonotype has ten or more counts. V and J are TRBV2 and TRBJ2-5, with D perhaps assigned TRBD1 or TRBD2 (6 bases each). The V end lost 0 bases, the J end lost 5 bases, and 25 bases lay between the germline ends. In germline, CDR1 is SNHLY, CDR2 FYNNEI. The CDR3 loop spans 19 amino acids. The CDR3 sequence: CASSEATPIREGGQETQYF. DNA of the CDR3: TGTGCCAGCAGTGAAGCGACCCCTATAAGAGAGGGGGGCCAGGAGACCCAGTACTTC. The full variable domain, in which reference TRBV2 and TRBJ2-5 provide the parts outside the CDR3, is EPEVTQTPSHQVTQMGQEVILRCVPISNHLYFYWYRQILGQKVEFLVSFYNNEISEKSEIFDDQFSVERPDGSNFTLKIRSTKLEDSAMYFCASSEATPIREGGQETQYFGPGTRLLVL.

This clonotype was seen at least ten times. CDR3 DNA: TGCAGCGCCAGTCCGGGACAGGGGGATGAAAAACTGTTTTTT. Its translation is CSASPGQGDEKLFF. The chain uses TRBV29-1 and TRBJ1-4; 11 nucleotides line up with TRBD1. CDR1 SQVTM and CDR2 ANQGSEA come from the germline V gene. With V trimmed by 7 bases and J by 6 bases, 7 bases remained unmatched. CDR3 size: 14 residues.

Ten or more counts support this clonotype. This chain connects TRBV27 to TRBJ2-4; 7 bases are a match to TRBD2. V was clipped by 0 bases and J by 1 base; unmatched bases: 15. Germline CDR1 MNHEY, CDR2 SMNVEV (reference sequence). CDR3 size: 20 residues. The CDR3 sequence: CASSLSGLTTFQGAKNIQYF. CDR3 coding DNA: TGTGCCAGCAGTTTATCGGGACTAACTACTTTCCAAGGGGCCAAAAACATTCAGTACTTC.

This clonotype was seen repeatedly, ten times or more. The DNA of the CDR3 is TGTGCCAGCAGTGAAGGGGCCAGGGGCAATCAGCCCCAGCATTTT. The encoded protein is CASSEGARGNQPQHF. V gene TRBV2 combines with J gene TRBJ1-5, with a weak D call TRBD1 (5 bases). Germline CDR1 is SNHLY and CDR2 is FYNNEI. The V end was cut by 1 base, the J end by 2 bases, with 9 bases between. The CDR3 totals 15 residues.

The CDR3 DNA is TGTGCCAGCAGAGAAAGTTCTAGCGGGAGAGAGACCCAGTACTTC. Encoded protein: CASRESSSGRETQYF. The rearrangement uses TRBV2 and TRBJ2-5; the match to TRBD2 covers 10 bases. Trimming removed 6 bases from V and 4 bases from J; junction bases left unmatched: 8. The germline V gene has CDR1 SNHLY and CDR2 FYNNEI. The CDR3 extends over 15 amino acids.

The chain links TRBV7-9 to TRBJ1-4; no clear D gene. CDR1 is SEHNR and CDR2 is FQNEAQ in the germline V gene (reference sequence). Trimming pared 6 bases from V and 3 bases from J, leaving 17 bases between. The CDR3 sequence is 16 residues long. For the CDR3, the DNA is TGTGCCAGCAGTTCCGTAGAATCGGGAGCTAATGAAAAACTGTTTTTT. Its translation is CASSSVESGANEKLFF.

This sequence joins TRBV7-2 and TRBJ1-5; D call uncertain. The CDR3 consists of 15 residues. V lost 1 base, J lost 5 bases, and 12 bases lay in between. Germline loops: CDR1 SGHTA, CDR2 FQGNSA. This CDR3 reads CASSLEVSLYQPQHF. The CDR3 DNA follows: TGTGCCAGCAGCTTAGAGGTCAGCCTTTATCAGCCCCAGCATTTT.

Ten or more counts support this clonotype. This chain connects TRBV7-2 to TRBJ2-5; D gene ambiguous. This CDR3 is built from 11 residues. Trimming took off 3 bases at V and 8 bases at J, with 7 bases between the two ends. The germline V gene encodes CDR1 SGHTA and CDR2 FQGNSA. DNA of the CDR3: TGTGCCAGCAGCTTCGGGTCAACCCAGTACTTC. Translation gives CASSFGSTQYF.

This clonotype was seen a few times. The chain uses TRBV25-1 and TRBJ2-7; 8 bases map to TRBD2. Per the germline V gene, CDR1 is MGHDK and CDR2 is SYGVNS. With V trimmed by 5 bases and J by 7 bases, 13 bases remained unmatched. The CDR3 contains 15 residues. The CDR3 region has the DNA TGTGCCAGCAGTCCCCACACCCGCCCGGGGGGGGAGCAGTACTTC. Translating gives CASSPHTRPGGEQYF.

In this sample, this clonotype turned up many times. The chain combines TRBV27 with TRBJ2-7; TRBD1 or TRBD2 may be the D gene (5 bases each). The CDR3 covers 14 residues. Looked up from germline, CDR1 is MNHEY and CDR2 is SMNVEV (reference sequence). V lost 10 bases and J lost 4, with 20 bases in between. The CDR3 loop reads CAIKRGSGVYEQYF. DNA for the CDR3: TGTGCCATCAAGAGGGGAAGTGGGGTGTACGAGCAGTACTTC.